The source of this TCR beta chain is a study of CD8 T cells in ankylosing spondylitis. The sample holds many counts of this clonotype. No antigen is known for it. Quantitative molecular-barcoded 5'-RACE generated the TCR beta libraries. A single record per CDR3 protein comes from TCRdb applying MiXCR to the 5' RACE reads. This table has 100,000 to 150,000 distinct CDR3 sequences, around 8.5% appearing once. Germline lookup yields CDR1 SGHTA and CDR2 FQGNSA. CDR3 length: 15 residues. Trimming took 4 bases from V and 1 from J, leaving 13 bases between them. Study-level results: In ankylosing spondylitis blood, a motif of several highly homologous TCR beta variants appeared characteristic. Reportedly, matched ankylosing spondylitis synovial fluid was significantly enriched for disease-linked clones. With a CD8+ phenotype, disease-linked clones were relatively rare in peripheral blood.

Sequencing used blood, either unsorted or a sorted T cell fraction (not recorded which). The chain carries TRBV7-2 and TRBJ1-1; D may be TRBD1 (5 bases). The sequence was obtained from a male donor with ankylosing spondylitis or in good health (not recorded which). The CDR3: CASSWGGGENTEAFF. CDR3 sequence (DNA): TGTGCCAGCAGCTGGGGCGGGGGGGAGAACACTGAAGCTTTCTTT.